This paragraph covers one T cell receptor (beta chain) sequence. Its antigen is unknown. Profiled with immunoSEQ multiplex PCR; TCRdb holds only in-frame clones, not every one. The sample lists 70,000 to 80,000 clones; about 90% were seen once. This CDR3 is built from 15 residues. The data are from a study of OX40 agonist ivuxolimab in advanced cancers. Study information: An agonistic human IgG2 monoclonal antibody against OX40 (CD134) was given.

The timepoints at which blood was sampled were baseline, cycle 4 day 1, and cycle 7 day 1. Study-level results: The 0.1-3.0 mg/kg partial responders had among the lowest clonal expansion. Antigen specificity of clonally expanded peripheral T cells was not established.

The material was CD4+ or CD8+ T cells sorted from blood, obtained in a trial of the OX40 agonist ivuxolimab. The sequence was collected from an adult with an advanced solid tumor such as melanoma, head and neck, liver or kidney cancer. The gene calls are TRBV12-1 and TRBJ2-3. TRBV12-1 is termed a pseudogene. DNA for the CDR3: TGTGCCAGCAGCTTACTGACCCACTGGGTGGATACGCAGTATTTT. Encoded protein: CASSLLTHWVDTQYF.